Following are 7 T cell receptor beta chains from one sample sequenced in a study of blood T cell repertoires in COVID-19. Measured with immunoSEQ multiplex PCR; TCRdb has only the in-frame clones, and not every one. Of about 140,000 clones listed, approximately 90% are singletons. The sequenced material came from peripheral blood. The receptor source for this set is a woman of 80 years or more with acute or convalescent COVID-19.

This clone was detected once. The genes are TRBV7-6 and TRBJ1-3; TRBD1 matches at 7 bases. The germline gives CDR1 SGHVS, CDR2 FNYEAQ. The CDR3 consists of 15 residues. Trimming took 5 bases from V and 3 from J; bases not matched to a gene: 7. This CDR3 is CASSATGEYGNTIYF. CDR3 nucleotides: TGTGCCAGCAGCGCCACAGGGGAGTATGGAAACACCATATATTTT.

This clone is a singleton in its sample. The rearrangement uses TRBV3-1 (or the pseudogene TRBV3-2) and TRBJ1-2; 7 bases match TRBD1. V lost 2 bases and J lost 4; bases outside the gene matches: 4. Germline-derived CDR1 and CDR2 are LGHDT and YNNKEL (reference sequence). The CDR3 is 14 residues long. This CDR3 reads CASSQSGGFYGYTF. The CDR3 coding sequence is TGTGCCAGCAGCCAATCAGGGGGGTTCTATGGCTACACCTTC.

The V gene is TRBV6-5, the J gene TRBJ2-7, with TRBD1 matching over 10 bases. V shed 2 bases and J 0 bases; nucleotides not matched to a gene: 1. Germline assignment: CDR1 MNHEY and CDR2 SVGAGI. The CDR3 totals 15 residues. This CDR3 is CASSYRDRGSYEQYF. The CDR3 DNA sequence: TGTGCCAGCAGTTACAGGGACAGGGGCTCCTACGAGCAGTACTTC.

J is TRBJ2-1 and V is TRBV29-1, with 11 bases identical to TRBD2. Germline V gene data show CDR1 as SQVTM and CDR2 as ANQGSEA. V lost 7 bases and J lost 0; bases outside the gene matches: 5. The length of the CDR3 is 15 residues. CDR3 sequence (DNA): TGCAGCGGAATAGCGGGGGGGCTCTCCTACAATGAGCAGTTCTTC. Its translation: CSGIAGGLSYNEQFF.

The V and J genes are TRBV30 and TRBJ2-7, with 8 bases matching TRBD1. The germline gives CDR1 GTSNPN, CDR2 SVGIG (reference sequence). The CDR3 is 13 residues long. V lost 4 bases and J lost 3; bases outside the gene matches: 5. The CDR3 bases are TGTGCCTGGACCAGGGGGCACGGCTACGAGCAGTACTTC. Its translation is CAWTRGHGYEQYF.

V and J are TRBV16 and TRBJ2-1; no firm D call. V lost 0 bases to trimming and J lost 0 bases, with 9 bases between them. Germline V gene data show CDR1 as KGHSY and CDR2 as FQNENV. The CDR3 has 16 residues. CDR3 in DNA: TGTGCCAGCAGCCAATCGGGCACCAGCTCCTACAATGAGCAGTTCTTC. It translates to CASSQSGTSSYNEQFF. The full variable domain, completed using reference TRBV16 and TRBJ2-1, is GEEVAQTPKHLVRGEGQKAKLYCAPIKGHSYVFWYQQVLKNEFKFLISFQNENVFDETGMPKERFSAKCLPNSPCSLEIQATKLEDSAVYFCASSQSGTSSYNEQFFGPGTRLTVL.

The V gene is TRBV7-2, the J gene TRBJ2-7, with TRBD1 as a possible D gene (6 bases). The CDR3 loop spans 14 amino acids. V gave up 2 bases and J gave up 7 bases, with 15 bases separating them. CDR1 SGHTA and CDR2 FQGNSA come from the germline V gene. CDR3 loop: CASSLSGRGREQYF. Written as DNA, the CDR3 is TGTGCCAGCAGCTTATCGGGCAGGGGCCGGGAGCAGTACTTC.